This TCR beta chain was observed in a study of CD8 T cells in ankylosing spondylitis (dated by TCRdb to 2016 to 2017). General notes on the study: The study profiled T cell receptor beta repertoires in healthy donors and ankylosing spondylitis patients to find disease-linked TCR variants. Samples of peripheral blood were taken, and for ankylosing spondylitis patients, synovial fluid was collected as well. The whole study cohort included over a hundred healthy donors and around 24 ankylosing spondylitis patients.

According to the germline V gene, CDR1 reads MGHRA and CDR2 reads YSYEKL. From the cysteine through the phenylalanine, the CDR3 covers 14 amino acids. CDR3 DNA is the only sequence kept; it has 42 bases, read in frame from the first base. Deletion took 4 bases off V and 0 bases off J, with a span of 7 bases between the germline ends. As regards this clonotype: Its antigen remains unidentified. There are no base qualities to consult, and no much larger clone falls within one base.

Study-wide findings and limitations: Some of the motif variants had been reported before in the synovial fluid and blood of reactive arthritis patients, a finding that suggests common disease-initiation mechanisms. The disease-linked clones were reported to be significantly enriched in matched synovial fluid samples from ankylosing spondylitis patients. Blood from ankylosing spondylitis patients appeared to be characterized by a TCR beta motif made up of about 8 highly homologous amino acid variants. The disease-linked clones had a CD8+ phenotype and were found at relatively low frequencies in peripheral blood.

Sequenced using an Illumina HiSeq 2500. Quantitative 5'-RACE with molecular barcodes was used to prepare TCR beta libraries. Per the original workflow: A new computational method based on a probabilistic model of VDJ rearrangement was used to identify disease-linked TCR variants. Using fastp trimming at Q25 and MiXCR clonotype assembly, TCRdb reanalyzed the public sequencing data and kept in-frame beta chains. Each entry merges the rows of one CDR3 protein and shows their most common DNA and genes. V and J calls and clone size were set by TCRdb, not the authors. The table for this sample lists 650,000 to 800,000 distinct CDR3 sequences; over 15% of them were counted only once. Of the sample, around a fifth is held by the ten largest clones.

Sequenced material: blood, either unsorted or a sorted T cell fraction (not recorded which). The TCR sequence derives from a male donor with ankylosing spondylitis. In this chain, TRBV4-1 is recombined with TRBJ1-3, with TRBD1 perhaps the D gene, on 5 matching bases. The DNA sequence is as follows: TGCGCCAGCAGCCTGACAGACTCTGGAAACACCATATATTTT. This yields the protein CASSLTDSGNTIYF.